These 20 T cell receptor beta chains share one sample of origin, sequenced in a study of cytomegalovirus exposure and HLA in healthy donors. PCR amplification relied on 60 Vbeta primers (plus 13 Jbeta primers). Libraries were prepared by immunoSEQ multiplex PCR; TCRdb keeps only in-frame clonotypes and omits some of them. The sample holds about 41,000 clones, around 85% seen once. The sequencing sample was made of PBMCs. The source of these receptors is a middle-aged man in good health and CMV-seronegative.

The chain has TRBV28 and TRBJ2-1, with D perhaps matching TRBD2 (5 bases). Germline V lookup: CDR1 MDHEN, CDR2 SYDVKM. V was pared by 1 base and J by 0 bases, with 10 bases between. The CDR3 consists of 16 residues. The CDR3 region has the DNA TGTGCCAGCAGTTTATCTGGAGGTAGCTCCTACAATGAGCAGTTCTTC. Its translation: CASSLSGGSSYNEQFF.

The rearrangement joins TRBV11-2 to TRBJ2-1, with TRBD2 identical over 13 bases. This CDR3 has 18 amino acids. Germline V CDR1 and CDR2: SGHAT, FQNNGV. V trimming: 5 bases; J trimming: 8 bases; junction bases outside the gene matches: 15. The chain's CDR3 is CASSPLGRTSGSQYEQFF. CDR3 bases: TGTGCCAGCAGCCCACTCGGGAGGACTAGCGGGAGTCAGTATGAGCAGTTCTTC. The full variable domain, with the rest looked up from reference TRBV11-2 and TRBJ2-1, is EAGVAQSPRYKIIEKRQSVAFWCNPISGHATLYWYQQILGQGPKLLIQFQNNGVVDDSQLPKDRFSAERLKGVDSTLKIQPAKLEDSAVYLCASSPLGRTSGSQYEQFFGPGTRLTVL.

This chain links TRBV2 with TRBJ2-5; weak D call: TRBD2 (6 bases). Between the trimmed V and J ends, which lost 2 bases and 4 bases, there was a span of 8 bases. There are 13 residues in the CDR3. The germline gives CDR1 SNHLY, CDR2 FYNNEI. The chain's CDR3 is CASSELEGETQYF. For the CDR3, the DNA is TGTGCCAGCAGTGAACTGGAGGGAGAGACCCAGTACTTC. The variable domain in full, with the rest retrieved from reference TRBV2 and TRBJ2-5, is EPEVTQTPSHQVTQMGQEVILRCVPISNHLYFYWYRQILGQKVEFLVSFYNNEISEKSEIFDDQFSVERPDGSNFTLKIRSTKLEDSAMYFCASSELEGETQYFGPGTRLLVL.

The chain combines TRBV5-6 with TRBJ2-6, with 11 bases aligning to TRBD2. After removal of 4 bases from V and 1 base from J, the junction contained 10 bases not matched to a gene. Germline CDR1 and CDR2: SGHDT and YYEEEE. The CDR3 covers 19 residues. The CDR3 region is CASSQKGPSGRSGANVLTF. The CDR3, as DNA: TGTGCCAGCAGCCAGAAGGGTCCTAGCGGGAGGTCTGGGGCCAACGTCCTGACTTTC.

This chain joins TRBV4-3 and TRBJ1-1, with D unclear. The CDR3 consists of 16 residues. V was pared by 1 base and J by 0 bases, with 12 bases between. Germline-derived CDR1 and CDR2 are LGHNA and YSLEER. CDR3 residues: CASSQGTKGVNTEAFF. The CDR3 bases are TGCGCCAGCAGCCAAGGTACCAAGGGAGTGAACACTGAAGCTTTCTTT.

The V gene is TRBV5-4, the J gene TRBJ2-7; 8 nucleotides agree with TRBD2. V lost 2 bases, J lost 6 bases, and 7 bases stayed unmatched. The CDR3 sequence is 14 residues long. Germline CDR1 reads SGHNT; CDR2 reads YYREEE (reference sequence). The DNA for the CDR3 is TGTGCCAGCAGCTTATTGAGCGGGAGCGGCGAGCAGTACTTC. It codes for CASSLLSGSGEQYF.

This sequence joins TRBV29-1 and TRBJ2-1, with 8 bases that match TRBD1. The CDR3 spans 13 residues. V shed 5 bases, J shed 4 bases, and the junction held 4 bases outside the gene matches. In germline, CDR1 is SQVTM, CDR2 ANQGSEA. This CDR3 is CSVLTGVYNEQFF. CDR3 DNA sequence: TGCAGCGTTTTGACAGGGGTTTACAATGAGCAGTTCTTC.

The chain carries TRBV11-2 and TRBJ2-7; 12 bases are shared with TRBD2. The V gene's germline CDR1 is SGHAT and CDR2 FQNNGV. The CDR3 extends over 16 amino acids. With 5 bases clipped from V and 0 bases from J, the junction kept 5 bases outside the gene matches. CDR3 nucleotides: TGTGCCAGCAGCCTACGGACTAGCGGGAACTCCTACGAGCAGTACTTC. This encodes CASSLRTSGNSYEQYF.

V gene TRBV11-3 combines with J gene TRBJ2-1; 9 bases are a match to TRBD2. Germline trimming cut 5 bases from V and 9 bases from J; bases unmatched to any gene: 5. Germline V gene sequence: CDR1 SGHNT, CDR2 YENEEA. This CDR3 spans 13 amino acids. The CDR3 region is CASSRGGEGEQFF. The CDR3 coding sequence is TGTGCCAGCAGCCGCGGGGGGGAGGGTGAGCAGTTCTTC.

The chain has TRBV9 and TRBJ2-7; D is ambiguous. CDR1 and CDR2 from the germline V gene are SGDLS and YYNGEE. CDR3 length: 14 amino acids. V lost 3 bases and J lost 2, with 12 bases in between. CDR3 in DNA: TGTGCCAGCAGCGACGGAGAGACGGCCTACGAGCAGTACTTC. Protein product: CASSDGETAYEQYF.

This clone was found once. This chain connects TRBV7-9 to TRBJ1-3, with D tentatively TRBD1 (5 bases). V was cut by 7 bases and J by 0 bases, with 25 bases left in between. Looked up from germline, CDR1 is SEHNR and CDR2 is FQNEAQ (reference sequence). This CDR3 region has 19 residues. DNA for the CDR3: TGTGCCAGCAACTTTAGGGTCGAGTCTCGGGGGGACTCTGGAAACACCATATATTTT. Translating gives CASNFRVESRGDSGNTIYF.

This clone was seen a few times. This chain links TRBV4-2 with TRBJ1-4, with D possibly TRBD1 on 5 matching bases. V was shortened by 3 bases and J by 5 bases, with 16 bases between the two germline ends. Germline-derived CDR1 and CDR2 are LGHNA and YNFKEQ. This CDR3 contains 16 residues. CDR3 DNA: TGTGCCAGCAGCCAGCCCAGTGGAGGGGACAATGAAAAACTGTTTTTT. Its translation is CASSQPSGGDNEKLFF.

Turning to this clone: This sample also contains other DNA sequences that code for the same CDR3. Written as DNA, the CDR3 is TGCAGCGTCCCCGGGACAGATTACAATGAGCAGTTCTTC. Its translation: CSVPGTDYNEQFF. The chain is built from TRBV29-1 and TRBJ2-1, with 7 bases identical to TRBD1. CDR1 and CDR2 from the germline V gene are SQVTM and ANQGSEA. V lost 6 bases, J lost 4 bases, and 6 bases stayed unmatched. There are 13 residues in the CDR3.

As for this clone: A junction boundary mismatches the germline segment, possibly from a read error. This chain links TRBV7-9 with TRBJ2-1; perhaps TRBD2 as D (5 bases). Germline CDR1 reads SEHNR; CDR2 reads FQNEAQ (reference sequence). The CDR3 contains 16 residues. The CDR3 loop reads CSSSLRLSSSYNEQFF. For the CDR3, the DNA is TGTTCCAGCAGCTTAAGACTATCCAGCTCCTACAATGAGCAGTTCTTC.

J is TRBJ2-1 and V is TRBV2; TRBD2 agrees at 7 bases. The CDR3 covers 15 residues. CDR1 is SNHLY, CDR2 FYNNEI, per germline. V lost 3 bases to trimming and J lost 4 bases; unmatched junction nucleotides: 6. The CDR3 DNA is TGTGCCAGCAGTGATCGGCTAGCGGAGTACAATGAGCAGTTCTTC. Protein: CASSDRLAEYNEQFF.

The chain uses TRBV7-2 and TRBJ1-1; D remains unclear. V was trimmed by 0 bases and J by 0 bases, leaving 11 bases between them. In germline, CDR1 is SGHTA, CDR2 FQGNSA. CDR3 size: 16 residues. CDR3 DNA sequence: TGTGCCAGCAGCTTAGCAGGTGACTCCCTGAACACTGAAGCTTTCTTT. It specifies CASSLAGDSLNTEAFF.

There are a few counts of this clone. V usage is TRBV4-3 and J usage is TRBJ2-1; 8 nucleotides align to TRBD1. J gave up 5 bases and V 4 bases, and 7 bases lay outside the gene matches. This CDR3 is built from 15 residues. CDR1 is LGHNA, CDR2 YSLEER, per germline. The CDR3 region has the DNA TGCGCCAGCAGCCCGGGGACAGGCCACAACAATGAGCAGTTCTTC. As protein: CASSPGTGHNNEQFF.

The rearrangement joins TRBV4-3 to TRBJ2-7, with 9 bases fitting TRBD1. Germline assignment: CDR1 LGHNA and CDR2 YSLEER. J was trimmed by 3 bases and V by 4 bases; bases with no gene match: 4. This CDR3 comprises 14 residues. CDR3 sequence (DNA): TGCGCCAGCAGCCCGGGGACAGGGAGCTACGAGCAGTACTTC. Its protein product is CASSPGTGSYEQYF.

The gene calls are TRBV6-5 and TRBJ2-7, with TRBD2 matching 7 bases. Germline V gene sequence: CDR1 MNHEY, CDR2 SVGAGI. This CDR3 spans 14 amino acids. The trim removed 3 bases at V and 8 bases at J, leaving 10 bases unmatched. CDR3 region: CASSYYDTRGKQYF. CDR3 nucleotides: TGTGCCAGCAGTTATTACGACACGCGGGGGAAGCAGTACTTC.

This clone has more than one count but fewer than ten. The rearrangement joins TRBV5-1 to TRBJ1-2, with D possibly TRBD1 on 6 matching bases. V was cut by 2 bases and J by 2 bases, with 13 bases left in between. Germline CDR1 and CDR2: SGHRS and YFSETQ. The length of the CDR3 is 15 residues. In DNA, the CDR3 is TGCGCCAGCAGCTTCGGACAGCTCGTGAACTATGGCTACACCTTC. This sequence encodes CASSFGQLVNYGYTF.